These 29 T cell receptor beta chains were all obtained from the same sample, sequenced in a study of blood T cell repertoires in COVID-19. The protocol was immunoSEQ multiplex PCR, while the TCRdb copy is restricted to in-frame clones and leaves out a portion. The table includes a few hundred thousand clones, around 83% detected once. What was sequenced was PBMCs or T cells enriched from blood (not recorded which). These receptors were taken from a woman between 50 and 59 years old who had recovered from COVID-19.

The chain has TRBV7-9 and TRBJ1-2; weak D call: TRBD1 (6 bases). In germline, CDR1 is SEHNR, CDR2 FQNEAQ (reference sequence). Trimming cost V 1 base and J 2 bases, with 14 bases left between them. The CDR3 loop spans 16 amino acids. CDR3 DNA sequence: TGTGCCAGCAGCTTAGTGCCAGGGGCCTCAAACTATGGCTACACCTTC. Translation: CASSLVPGASNYGYTF. Complete variable domain (other parts from reference TRBV7-9 and TRBJ1-2): DTGVSQNPRHKITKRGQNVTFRCDPISEHNRLYWYRQTLGQGPEFLTYFQNEAQLEKSRLLSDRFSAERPKGSFSTLEIQRTEQGDSAMYLCASSLVPGASNYGYTFGSGTRLTVV.

The rearrangement uses TRBV28 and TRBJ2-5; 7 nucleotides align to TRBD1. Looked up from germline, CDR1 is MDHEN and CDR2 is SYDVKM. The CDR3 spans 14 residues. J was trimmed by 5 bases and V by 5 bases; bases with no gene match: 8. The CDR3 loop is CASSVTGEWETQYF. Here the CDR3 DNA reads TGTGCCAGCAGTGTCACAGGGGAGTGGGAGACCCAGTACTTC.

Note on this clone: The junction departs from germline at one end; a sequencing error may be responsible. This chain connects TRBV15 to TRBJ1-5; 7 nucleotides line up with TRBD1. In germline, CDR1 is LNHNV, CDR2 YYDKDF (reference sequence). This CDR3 has 16 amino acids. DNA of the CDR3: TGTGCCACCAGCAGGCCGGGACAGCGTAGCTATCAGCCCCAGCATTTT. As protein: CATSRPGQRSYQPQHF.

CDR3 in amino acids: CASSPLDRDHEKLFF. CDR3 in DNA: TGTGCCAGTAGTCCACTGGACAGGGACCATGAAAAACTGTTTTTT. The rearrangement joins TRBV19 to TRBJ1-4, with 8 bases fitting TRBD1. Germline CDR1 reads LNHDA; CDR2 reads SQIVND (reference sequence). The CDR3 consists of 15 residues. J gave up 6 bases and V 5 bases, and 8 bases lay outside the gene matches.

J is TRBJ1-2 and V is TRBV6-2 or TRBV6-3; TRBD1 is a possible D gene (6 bases). V dropped 6 bases and J dropped 5 bases, with 10 bases sitting between them. The CDR3 runs to 12 residues. In germline, CDR1 is MNHEY, CDR2 SVGEGT. CDR3 region: CASSLQGYGYTF. The CDR3 DNA reads TGTGCCAGCAGCCTACAGGGATATGGCTACACCTTC.

CDR3 DNA: TGTGCCAGCAGCTCCCCGGCCGGGACAGCGGATCAGCCCCAGCATTTT. This gives the protein CASSSPAGTADQPQHF. The chain is built from TRBV7-3 and TRBJ1-5; TRBD1 agrees at 7 bases. This CDR3 comprises 16 residues. The V segment lost 4 bases and the J segment 5 bases; nucleotides outside the gene matches: 11. Germline V gives CDR1 SGHTA, CDR2 FQGTGA.

The chain has TRBV3-1 (or the pseudogene TRBV3-2) and TRBJ1-1; D might be TRBD1 (5 bases). Germline values: CDR1 LGHDT, CDR2 YNNKEL (reference sequence). V was pared by 1 base and J by 6 bases, with 9 bases between. CDR3 length equals 13 residues. CDR3 DNA: TGTGCCAGCAGCCAAGTGGTAGGGGCTGAAGCTTTCTTT. Protein: CASSQVVGAEAFF.

V is TRBV6-5 and J is TRBJ1-6; D possibly corresponds to TRBD1 (5 bases). Germline CDR1 MNHEY, CDR2 SVGAGI. The CDR3 extends over 15 amino acids. Trimming shortened V by 8 bases and J by 1 base, and 12 bases separated the two germline ends. CDR3 protein: CASATGVSYNSPLHF. The DNA for the CDR3 is TGTGCCAGCGCGACGGGGGTTTCCTATAATTCACCCCTCCACTTT.

CDR3 sequence reads: CASAPRGFGNSPLHF. CDR3 in DNA: TGTGCCAGCGCACCACGGGGGTTCGGTAATTCACCCCTCCACTTT. The rearrangement links TRBV6-6 to TRBJ1-6, with D possibly TRBD1 on 5 matching bases. The CDR3 loop spans 15 amino acids. Trimming stripped 8 bases from V and 6 bases from J, with 17 bases between. Per the germline V gene, CDR1 is MNHNY and CDR2 is SVGAGI (reference sequence).

The chain uses TRBV7-8 and TRBJ1-5; D not resolved. Per germline, CDR1 SGHVS and CDR2 FQNEAQ. CDR3 size: 15 residues. The V and J ends lost 1 base and 4 bases respectively, with 11 bases between them. CDR3 nucleotide sequence: TGTGCCAGCAGCTTAGATAGTAGAGGGAATCAGCCCCAGCATTTT. Protein sequence: CASSLDSRGNQPQHF.

This rearrangement joins TRBV7-2 to TRBJ1-2, with D tentatively TRBD1 (6 bases). CDR1 is SGHTA and CDR2 is FQGNSA in the germline V gene. V lost 5 bases and J lost 0, with 10 bases in between. This CDR3 spans 14 amino acids. The CDR3 loop reads CASSDRTANYGYTF. The CDR3 DNA sequence: TGTGCCAGCAGCGACCGGACAGCTAACTATGGCTACACCTTC.

This clone was picked up one time. The chain links TRBV10-3 to TRBJ2-1; 8 positions match TRBD2. V lost 5 bases and J lost 9; bases outside the gene matches: 6. The CDR3 extends over 13 amino acids. Per germline, CDR1 ENHRY and CDR2 SYGVKD. The CDR3 region is CAISTTSEVEQFF. In DNA, the CDR3 is TGTGCCATCAGTACGACTAGCGAGGTTGAGCAGTTCTTC.

This clone was recorded once. The rearrangement links TRBV9 to TRBJ1-2, with 7 bases lining up with TRBD1. Germline trimming cut 3 bases from V and 5 bases from J; bases unmatched to any gene: 7. The length of the CDR3 is 14 residues. Germline V gene data show CDR1 as SGDLS and CDR2 as YYNGEE. The CDR3 sequence is CASSAGGGRYGYTF. In DNA, the CDR3 is TGTGCCAGCAGCGCAGGAGGGGGCAGGTATGGCTACACCTTC.

V gene TRBV5-4 combines with J gene TRBJ2-5, with 8 nucleotides matching TRBD2. J gave up 3 bases and V 3 bases, and 4 bases lay outside the gene matches. CDR3 length: 14 amino acids. Germline CDR1 is SGHNT and CDR2 is YYREEE (reference sequence). CDR3 bases: TGTGCCAGCAGCTCGCAGCGGGAGAAAGAGACCCAGTACTTC. It yields the protein CASSSQREKETQYF.

This clone has only one observation. The V call is TRBV13, the J call TRBJ1-5; a weak D match, TRBD1 (5 bases). This CDR3 has 15 residues. CDR1 and CDR2 from the germline V gene are PRHDT and FYEKMQ (reference sequence). Trimming took off 0 bases at V and 2 bases at J, with 8 bases between the two ends. The CDR3 sequence: CASSLGTGGNQPQHF. The CDR3 bases are TGTGCCAGCAGCTTAGGCACGGGGGGCAATCAGCCCCAGCATTTT.

This chain joins TRBV2 and TRBJ2-1; 10 nucleotides align to TRBD2. This CDR3 contains 15 residues. Per the germline V gene, CDR1 is SNHLY and CDR2 is FYNNEI. V lost 8 bases, J lost 9 bases, and 13 bases stayed unmatched. DNA for the CDR3: TGTGCCAGCGGATCAACTAGCGGGGCGTCTGGTGAGCAGTTCTTC. This encodes CASGSTSGASGEQFF.

This clone was seen only once. The chain joins TRBV19 to TRBJ1-6, with 10 bases identical to TRBD1. This CDR3 region has 18 residues. Trimming cost V 9 bases and J 8 bases; bases outside gene matches: 19. Germline values: CDR1 LNHDA, CDR2 SQIVND (reference sequence). CDR3 nucleotide sequence: TGTGCCAGCCGGTCCAGGGAGACTCTCGGACAGGGGGATTCACCCCTCCACTTT. It translates to CASRSRETLGQGDSPLHF.

J is TRBJ1-2 and V is TRBV19; the D is unclear. The CDR3 has 13 amino acids. V was pared by 7 bases and J by 4 bases, with 13 bases between. The germline gives CDR1 LNHDA, CDR2 SQIVND (reference sequence). CDR3 sequence reads: CASNRARAYGYTF. Here the CDR3 DNA reads TGTGCCAGTAATCGAGCGAGGGCCTATGGCTACACCTTC.

This CDR3 reads CATSSRQGDTEAFF. In DNA, the CDR3 is TGTGCCACCAGCAGCCGACAGGGGGACACTGAAGCTTTCTTT. This sequence joins TRBV15 and TRBJ1-1; TRBD1 agrees at 9 bases. This CDR3 has 14 amino acids. With V trimmed by 3 bases and J by 3 bases, 2 bases remained unmatched. Germline V CDR1 and CDR2: LNHNV, YYDKDF (reference sequence).

This chain links TRBV27 with TRBJ2-7, with D tentatively TRBD1 (6 bases). Germline values: CDR1 MNHEY, CDR2 SMNVEV (reference sequence). V gave up 2 bases and J gave up 2 bases, with 16 bases separating them. This CDR3 region has 16 residues. CDR3 in amino acids: CASSLTLGQKAYEQYF. In DNA, the CDR3 is TGTGCCAGCAGTTTAACTCTTGGACAGAAGGCCTACGAGCAGTACTTC.

This sequence joins TRBV24-1 and TRBJ1-3; 7 nucleotides line up with TRBD1. The junction had 7 bases not matched to a gene; V was cut back by 9 bases and J by 0 bases. The CDR3 has 15 amino acids. Germline lookup yields CDR1 KGHDR and CDR2 SFDVKD. The CDR3 sequence is CATADRAHSGNTIYF. The CDR3 DNA reads as TGTGCCACCGCCGACAGGGCCCACTCTGGAAACACCATATATTTT.

The J gene is TRBJ1-2, the V gene TRBV5-8; D is undetermined. V gave up 4 bases and J gave up 5 bases, with 15 bases separating them. The CDR3 has 14 residues. CDR1 and CDR2 (germline): SGHTS, YDEGEE. The CDR3, as DNA: TGTGCCAGCAGCCACGTACCCCCGGAGTATGGCTACACCTTC. Its translation is CASSHVPPEYGYTF.

The rearrangement links TRBV9 to TRBJ2-6; 10 nucleotides align to TRBD1. Germline V CDR1 and CDR2: SGDLS, YYNGEE. The CDR3 contains 18 residues. Germline trimming cut 4 bases from V and 2 bases from J; bases unmatched to any gene: 9. The CDR3 sequence: CASSTLGGTGAGANVLTF. The CDR3 DNA follows: TGTGCCAGCAGCACCCTCGGCGGGACAGGGGCTGGGGCCAACGTCCTGACTTTC.

CDR3 nucleotide sequence: TGTGCCAGTAGTGCGCCTCAGGTAGATACGCAGTATTTT. Amino acids: CASSAPQVDTQYF. The chain links TRBV19 to TRBJ2-3; D gene unclear. Per the germline V gene, CDR1 is LNHDA and CDR2 is SQIVND (reference sequence). The V gene lost 5 bases and the J gene lost 5 bases, with 11 bases spanning the gap. The CDR3 has 13 amino acids.

The chain carries TRBV7-6 and TRBJ2-1; TRBD2 is a possible D gene (6 bases). CDR1 is SGHVS, CDR2 FNYEAQ, per germline. V shed 5 bases and J shed 0 bases, with 17 bases lying between them. This CDR3 region has 17 residues. CDR3 protein: CASSPVGGLSSYNEQFF. The CDR3 nucleotides read TGTGCCAGCAGCCCGGTCGGGGGTCTTAGCTCCTACAATGAGCAGTTCTTC.

The gene calls are TRBV7-8 and TRBJ1-4; TRBD1 is a possible D gene (5 bases). This CDR3 is built from 16 residues. V gave up 3 bases and J gave up 11 bases, with 22 bases separating them. The germline V gene has CDR1 SGHVS and CDR2 FQNEAQ. CDR3 sequence reads: CASSFRGGGNLEKLFF. CDR3 sequence (DNA): TGTGCCAGCAGCTTCCGGGGGGGAGGTAATTTAGAGAAACTGTTTTTT.

The chain combines TRBV7-9 with TRBJ1-4; tentative D call: TRBD1 (6 bases). CDR1 SEHNR and CDR2 FQNEAQ come from the germline V gene (reference sequence). V was trimmed by 5 bases and J by 7 bases, leaving 17 bases between them. This CDR3 has 15 amino acids. CDR3 sequence (DNA): TGTGCCAGCAGCCGCCTCCAGGGGATAGGTGAAAAACTGTTTTTT. It codes for CASSRLQGIGEKLFF.

V is TRBV6-5 and J is TRBJ2-7; D gene unclear. The length of the CDR3 is 13 residues. Trimming took off 6 bases at V and 2 bases at J, with 11 bases between the two ends. Per the germline V gene, CDR1 is MNHEY and CDR2 is SVGAGI. Here the CDR3 reads CASRSSATYEQYF. CDR3 DNA sequence: TGTGCCAGCAGGTCAAGCGCTACCTACGAGCAGTACTTC.

This clone appeared a single time. J is TRBJ2-5 and V is TRBV9; the D gene is possibly TRBD2 (6 bases). Germline loops: CDR1 SGDLS, CDR2 YYNGEE. The CDR3 loop spans 13 amino acids. V lost 3 bases to trimming and J lost 4 bases, with 10 bases between them. DNA for the CDR3: TGTGCCAGCAGCGCACTAGCCCCAGAGACCCAGTACTTC. Residues: CASSALAPETQYF.